The 2 T cell receptor beta chains reported below all come from one sample, sequenced in a study of CD8 T cells in ankylosing spondylitis. A single record per CDR3 protein comes from TCRdb applying MiXCR to the 5' RACE reads. The sample includes some 240,000 distinct CDR3 sequences, 24% seen only once; the top ten take about 0.6%. Sequencing was performed on blood, either unsorted or a sorted T cell fraction (not recorded which). These receptors all stem from a male donor with ankylosing spondylitis or in good health (not recorded which).

The chain is built from TRBV20-1 and TRBJ2-7; tentatively, D is TRBD2 (7 bases). V lost 3 bases to trimming and J lost 0 bases, with 12 bases between them. The CDR3 spans 14 residues. Germline V gene sequence: CDR1 DFQATT, CDR2 SNEGSKA (reference sequence). The DNA for the CDR3 is TGCAGTGCTAGTAGGGGGGGGACCTCCTACGAGCAGTACTTC. Encoded protein: CSASRGGTSYEQYF.

This clonotype was counted ten times or more. The chain couples TRBV12-3 or TRBV12-4 to TRBJ2-6; 8 bases map to TRBD2. The CDR3 loop spans 11 amino acids. J gave up 13 bases and V 7 bases, and 3 bases lay outside the gene matches. CDR3 protein: CASTGGEVLTF. Here the CDR3 DNA reads TGTGCCAGCACGGGAGGGGAGGTCCTGACTTTC.